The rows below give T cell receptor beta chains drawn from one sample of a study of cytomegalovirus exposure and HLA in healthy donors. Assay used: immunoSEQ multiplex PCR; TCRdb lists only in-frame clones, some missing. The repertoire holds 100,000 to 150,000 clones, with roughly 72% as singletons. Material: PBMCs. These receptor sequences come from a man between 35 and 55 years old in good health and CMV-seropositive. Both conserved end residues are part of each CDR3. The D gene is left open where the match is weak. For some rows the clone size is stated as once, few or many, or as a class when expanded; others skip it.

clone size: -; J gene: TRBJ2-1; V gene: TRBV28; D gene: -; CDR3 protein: CASSLIGTSYNEQFF; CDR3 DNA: TGTGCCAGCAGTTTAATTGGGACATCCTACAATGAGCAGTTCTTC
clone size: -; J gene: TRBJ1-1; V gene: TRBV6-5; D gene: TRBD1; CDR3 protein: CASTKIGAGTGEAFF; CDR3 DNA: TGTGCCAGCACCAAAATCGGTGCCGGGACAGGTGAAGCTTTCTTT
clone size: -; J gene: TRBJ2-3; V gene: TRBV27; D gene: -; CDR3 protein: CASSLSEGTTDTQYF; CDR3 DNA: TGTGCCAGCAGCCTCTCGGAGGGAACCACAGATACGCAGTATTTT
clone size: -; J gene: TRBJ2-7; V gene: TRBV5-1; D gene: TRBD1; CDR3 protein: CASSWRQGPTYEQYF; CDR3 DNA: TGCGCCAGCAGCTGGCGACAGGGGCCGACCTACGAGCAGTACTTC
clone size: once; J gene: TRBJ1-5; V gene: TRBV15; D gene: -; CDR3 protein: CATSRDQGSPQHF; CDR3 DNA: TGTGCCACCAGCAGAGATCAGGGTTCGCCCCAGCATTTT
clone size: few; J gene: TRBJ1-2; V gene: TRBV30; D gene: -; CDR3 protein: CAWTGNYGYTF; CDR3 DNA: TGTGCCTGGACAGGGAACTATGGCTACACCTTC
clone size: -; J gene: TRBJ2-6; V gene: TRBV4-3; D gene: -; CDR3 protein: CASSQDLTGSGANVLTF; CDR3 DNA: TGCGCCAGCAGCCAAGATCTCACAGGGAGCGGGGCCAACGTCCTGACTTTC
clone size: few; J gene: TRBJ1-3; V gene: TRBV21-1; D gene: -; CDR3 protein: CASSKGGGRRGLLNTIYF; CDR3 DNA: TGTGCCAGCAGCAAAGGAGGGGGTAGGAGGGGGCTTTTAAACACCATATATTTT
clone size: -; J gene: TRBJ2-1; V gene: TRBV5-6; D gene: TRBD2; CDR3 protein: CASSLDPSGRVNEQFF; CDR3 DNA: TGTGCCAGCAGCTTGGATCCTAGCGGGAGGGTGAATGAGCAGTTCTTC
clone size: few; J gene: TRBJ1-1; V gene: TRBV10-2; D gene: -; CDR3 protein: CASSDPPPGTEAFF; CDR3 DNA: TGCGCCAGCAGTGACCCCCCACCGGGGACTGAAGCTTTCTTT
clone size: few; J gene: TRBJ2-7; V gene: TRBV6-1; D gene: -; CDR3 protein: CASRPEADYEQYF; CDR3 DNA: TGTGCCAGCAGACCCGAGGCGGACTACGAGCAGTACTTC
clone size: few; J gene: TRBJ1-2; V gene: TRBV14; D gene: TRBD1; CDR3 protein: CASSQELGGAGGYTF; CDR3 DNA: TGTGCCAGCAGCCAAGAGTTAGGGGGCGCCGGGGGCTACACCTTC
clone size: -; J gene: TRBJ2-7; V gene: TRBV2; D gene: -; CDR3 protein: CASRYLPPNEQYF; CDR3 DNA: TGTGCCAGCAGATACCTCCCTCCCAACGAGCAGTACTTC
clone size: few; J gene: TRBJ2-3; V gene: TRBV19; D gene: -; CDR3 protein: CASSPLGAPSTDTQYF; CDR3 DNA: TGTGCCAGTAGTCCCCTAGGGGCCCCTAGCACAGATACGCAGTATTTT
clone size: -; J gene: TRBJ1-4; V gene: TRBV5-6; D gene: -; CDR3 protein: CASSLDPGVANEKLFF; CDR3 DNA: TGTGCCAGCAGCTTGGATCCGGGGGTGGCTAATGAAAAACTGTTTTTT
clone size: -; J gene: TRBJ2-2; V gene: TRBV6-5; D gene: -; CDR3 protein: CATHRVATGELFF; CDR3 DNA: TGTGCCACCCACAGGGTGGCCACCGGGGAGCTGTTTTTT
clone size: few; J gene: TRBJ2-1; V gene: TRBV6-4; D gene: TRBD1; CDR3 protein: CASSADRSSYNEQFF; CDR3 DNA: TGTGCCAGCAGCGCGGACAGGAGCTCCTACAATGAGCAGTTCTTC
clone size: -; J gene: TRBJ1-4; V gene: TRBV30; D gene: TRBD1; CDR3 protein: CAWGTGVNEKLFF; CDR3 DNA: TGTGCCTGGGGGACAGGGGTTAATGAAAAACTGTTTTTT
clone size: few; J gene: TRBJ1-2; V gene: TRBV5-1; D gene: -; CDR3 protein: CASSLSPTYGYTF; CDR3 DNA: TGCGCCAGCAGCTTGAGCCCTACCTATGGCTACACCTTC
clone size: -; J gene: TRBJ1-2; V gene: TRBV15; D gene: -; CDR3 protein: CATSRGQSNYGYTF; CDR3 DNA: TGTGCCACCAGCAGAGGACAGTCTAACTATGGCTACACCTTC
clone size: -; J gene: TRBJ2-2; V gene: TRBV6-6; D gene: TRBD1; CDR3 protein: CASSYGGQGASGELFF; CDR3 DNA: TGTGCCAGCAGTTACGGGGGACAGGGGGCTAGCGGGGAGCTGTTTTTT
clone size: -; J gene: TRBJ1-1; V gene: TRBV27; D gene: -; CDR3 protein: CASSGQTTGSFMNTEAFF; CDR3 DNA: TGTGCCAGCAGTGGCCAAACGACAGGAAGCTTTATGAACACTGAAGCTTTCTTT
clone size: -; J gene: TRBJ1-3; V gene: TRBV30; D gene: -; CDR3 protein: CAWNTGISSGNTIYF; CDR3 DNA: TGTGCCTGGAATACGGGGATTAGCTCTGGAAACACCATATATTTT
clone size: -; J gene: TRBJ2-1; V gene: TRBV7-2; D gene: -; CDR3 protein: CASSRGGRYNEQFF; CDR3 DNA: TGTGCCAGCAGCCGCGGGGGCAGGTACAATGAGCAGTTCTTC
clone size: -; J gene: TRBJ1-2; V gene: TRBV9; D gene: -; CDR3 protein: CASSVGGGGNYGYTF; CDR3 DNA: TGTGCCAGCAGCGTAGGCGGGGGGGGGAACTATGGCTACACCTTC
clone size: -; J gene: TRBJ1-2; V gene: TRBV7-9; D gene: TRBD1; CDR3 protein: CASSRYSTGNYGYTF; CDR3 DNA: TGTGCCAGCAGCAGATACTCGACAGGGAACTATGGCTACACCTTC
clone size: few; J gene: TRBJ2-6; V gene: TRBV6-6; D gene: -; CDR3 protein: CASSRPTLEGANVLTF; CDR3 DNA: TGTGCCAGCAGTAGACCAACTCTGGAGGGGGCCAACGTCCTGACTTTC
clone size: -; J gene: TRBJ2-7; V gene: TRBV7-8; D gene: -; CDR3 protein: CASSFPGVAYEQYF; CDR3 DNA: TGTGCCAGCAGCTTTCCAGGGGTTGCCTACGAGCAGTACTTC
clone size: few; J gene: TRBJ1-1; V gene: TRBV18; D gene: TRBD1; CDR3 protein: CASSPGPRGRENTEAFF; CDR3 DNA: TGTGCCAGCTCACCTGGCCCCAGGGGGCGAGAGAACACTGAAGCTTTCTTT
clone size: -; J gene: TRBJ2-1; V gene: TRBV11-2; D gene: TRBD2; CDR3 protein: CASSLDGGDNEQFF; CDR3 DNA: TGTGCCAGCAGCTTAGACGGGGGGGACAATGAGCAGTTCTTC
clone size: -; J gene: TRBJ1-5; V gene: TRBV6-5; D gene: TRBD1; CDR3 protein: CASSYSATGVGQPQHF; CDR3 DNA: TGTGCCAGCAGTTACTCAGCGACAGGGGTTGGGCAGCCCCAGCATTTT
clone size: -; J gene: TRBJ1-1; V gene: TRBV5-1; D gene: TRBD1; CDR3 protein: CASSWGGQGNTEAFF; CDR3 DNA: TGCGCCAGCAGCTGGGGGGGACAGGGTAACACTGAAGCTTTCTTT
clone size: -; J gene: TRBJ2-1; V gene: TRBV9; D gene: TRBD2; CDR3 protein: CASSVSGSGNEQFF; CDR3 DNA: TGTGCCAGCAGCGTAAGCGGGAGCGGGAATGAGCAGTTCTTC
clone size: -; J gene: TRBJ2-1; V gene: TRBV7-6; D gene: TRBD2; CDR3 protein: CASSFRGRANDEQFF; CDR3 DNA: TGTGCCAGCAGCTTCCGCGGGAGGGCCAATGATGAGCAGTTCTTC
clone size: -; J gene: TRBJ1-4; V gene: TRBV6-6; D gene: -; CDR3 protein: CASSYDSFNEKLFF; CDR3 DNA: TGTGCCAGCAGTTACGACAGTTTTAATGAAAAACTGTTTTTT
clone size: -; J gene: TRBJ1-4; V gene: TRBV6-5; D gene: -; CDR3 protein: CASSSTVFATNEKLFF; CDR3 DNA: TGTGCCAGCAGTTCAACAGTCTTTGCAACTAATGAAAAACTGTTTTTT
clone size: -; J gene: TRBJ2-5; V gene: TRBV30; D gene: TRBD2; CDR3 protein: CAWSRPGLGVETQYF; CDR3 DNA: TGTGCCTGGAGTCGTCCGGGACTAGGAGTGGAGACCCAGTACTTC
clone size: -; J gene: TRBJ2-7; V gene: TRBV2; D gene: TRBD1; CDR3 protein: CASSGTGYEQYF; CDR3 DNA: TGTGCCAGCAGCGGGACAGGCTACGAGCAGTACTTC
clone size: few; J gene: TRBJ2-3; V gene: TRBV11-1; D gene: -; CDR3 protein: CASSLGGARGGTDTQYF; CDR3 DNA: TGTGCCAGCAGCTTGGGCGGGGCTCGAGGAGGCACAGATACGCAGTATTTT
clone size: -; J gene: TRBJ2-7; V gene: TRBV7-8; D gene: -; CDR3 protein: CASSSQLLAPYEQYF; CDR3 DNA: TGTGCCAGCAGCTCCCAGTTATTAGCCCCCTACGAGCAGTACTTC
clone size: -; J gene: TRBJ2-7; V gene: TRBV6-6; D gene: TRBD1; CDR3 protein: CASSYSGTGDIGEQYF; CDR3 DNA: TGTGCCAGCAGTTACTCGGGGACAGGAGACATCGGCGAGCAGTACTTC
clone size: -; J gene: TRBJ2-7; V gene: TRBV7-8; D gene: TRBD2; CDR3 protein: CASSSSGSSYEQYF; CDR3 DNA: TGTGCCAGCAGCTCCAGCGGGAGCTCCTACGAGCAGTACTTC
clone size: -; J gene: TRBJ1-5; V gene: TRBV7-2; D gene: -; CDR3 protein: CASSLAGGGLSNQPQHF; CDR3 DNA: TGTGCCAGCAGCTTAGCAGGGGGGGGTTTAAGCAATCAGCCCCAGCATTTT
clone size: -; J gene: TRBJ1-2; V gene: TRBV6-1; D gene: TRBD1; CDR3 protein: CASNSPAGGDYGYTF; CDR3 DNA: TGTGCCAGCAACTCCCCGGCAGGGGGCGACTATGGCTACACCTTC
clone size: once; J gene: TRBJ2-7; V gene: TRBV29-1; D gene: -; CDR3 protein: CSARAEAQYF; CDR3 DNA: TGCAGCGCTAGAGCGGAGGCGCAGTACTTC
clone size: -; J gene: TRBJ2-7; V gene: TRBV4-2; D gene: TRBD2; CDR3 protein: CASSQLGLAGGGEYF; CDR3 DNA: TGTGCCAGCAGCCAACTAGGACTAGCGGGCGGGGGGGAGTACTTC
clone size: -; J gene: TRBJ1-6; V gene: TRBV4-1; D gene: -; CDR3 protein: CASSLNQDSPLHF; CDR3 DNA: TGCGCCAGCAGCCTAAATCAGGATTCACCCCTCCACTTT
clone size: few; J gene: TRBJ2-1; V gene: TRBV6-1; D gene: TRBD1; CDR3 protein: CASSEAPGGSYNEQFF; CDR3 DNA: TGTGCCAGCAGTGAAGCGCCAGGGGGCTCCTACAATGAGCAGTTCTTC
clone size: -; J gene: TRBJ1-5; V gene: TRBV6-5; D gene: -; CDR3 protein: CATGEWPQHF; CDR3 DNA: TGTGCCACCGGAGAATGGCCCCAGCATTTT
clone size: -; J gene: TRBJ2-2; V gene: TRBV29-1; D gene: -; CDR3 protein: CSVLGGATGELFF; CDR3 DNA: TGCAGCGTCCTGGGGGGGGCCACCGGGGAGCTGTTTTTT
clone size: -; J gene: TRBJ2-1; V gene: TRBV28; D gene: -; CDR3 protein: CASSLQGPRNEQFF; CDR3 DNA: TGTGCCAGCAGTTTGCAGGGCCCTCGGAATGAGCAGTTCTTC
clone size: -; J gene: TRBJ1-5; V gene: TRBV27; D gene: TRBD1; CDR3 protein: CASRYRGREPQHF; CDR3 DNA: TGTGCCAGCAGGTACAGGGGGCGTGAGCCCCAGCATTTT
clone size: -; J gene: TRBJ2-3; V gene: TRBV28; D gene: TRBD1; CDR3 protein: CASSPWDSQGTDTQYF; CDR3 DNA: TGTGCCAGCAGTCCTTGGGACAGCCAAGGCACAGATACGCAGTATTTT
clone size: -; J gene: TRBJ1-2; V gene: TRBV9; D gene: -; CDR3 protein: CASSVGSLGGYTF; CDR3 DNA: TGTGCCAGCAGCGTAGGGAGTCTTGGCGGCTACACCTTC
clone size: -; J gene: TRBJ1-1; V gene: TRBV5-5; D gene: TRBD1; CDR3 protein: CASTHTGGPGAFF; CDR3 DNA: TGTGCCAGCACCCACACAGGGGGCCCGGGCGCTTTCTTT